This is a list of T cell receptor beta chains from one sample in a study of cytomegalovirus exposure and HLA in healthy donors. Method: immunoSEQ multiplex PCR; TCRdb's copy keeps in-frame clones and lacks some. The sample includes more than 200,000 clones, less than 85% seen only once; the top ten take under 0.25%. Specimen: PBMCs. The receptors stem from a girl aged 2 to 9 in good health and CMV-seronegative. The CDR3 runs from the conserved cysteine through the conserved F or W. The D gene is left open where the match is weak. Clone size is not always given. Where it is, it says once, few, many or a class for expanded clones.

.,TRBJ1-3,few,TRBV25-1,TGTGCCAGCAGCGGAGCGGCCGCAGGCTCTGGAAACACCATATATTTT,CASSGAAAGSGNTIYF
.,TRBJ2-3,.,TRBV7-8,TGTGCCAGCCCCCGGCGGATGGTAGATACGCAGTATTTT,CASPRRMVDTQYF
.,TRBJ2-7,.,TRBV5-1,TGCGCCAGCAGCTTGGTTGACAGCTCCTACGAGCAGTACTTC,CASSLVDSSYEQYF
.,TRBJ2-5,.,TRBV19,TGTGCCAGTAGGGGCCCGGGGCAAGAGACCCAGTACTTC,CASRGPGQETQYF
TRBD2,TRBJ2-7,.,TRBV19,TGTGCCACGGGGACTAGCGGGGCCTACGAGCAGTACTTC,CATGTSGAYEQYF
.,TRBJ2-7,.,TRBV6-5,TGTGCCTGCAGACCGTGGACAGCGTACGAGCAGTACTTC,CACRPWTAYEQYF
TRBD1,TRBJ2-2,few,TRBV5-1,TGCGCCAGCAGCTGGGGGGACAGGTTAAACACCGGGGAGCTGTTTTTT,CASSWGDRLNTGELFF
.,TRBJ2-5,.,TRBV2,TGTGCCAGCAGTGAATCCCAGGGGAAAGAGACCCAGTACTTC,CASSESQGKETQYF
.,TRBJ2-2,few,TRBV19,TGTGCCAGTAGTATCCCCGGGGTCAACACCGGGGAGCTGTTTTTT,CASSIPGVNTGELFF
TRBD1,TRBJ1-1,.,TRBV27,TGTGCCAGCAAAAGGGGGCTGGGGTCTGAAGCTTTCTTT,CASKRGLGSEAFF
TRBD1,TRBJ1-5,.,TRBV14,TGTGCCAGCAGCCACGCCCAAAAAGACAGGGGGCAAGGCAATCAGCCCCAGCATTTT,CASSHAQKDRGQGNQPQHF
.,TRBJ2-5,.,TRBV10-3,TGTGCCATCAGTGACACCAGGGGGGTGGGAGAGACCCAGTACTTC,CAISDTRGVGETQYF
.,TRBJ2-7,once,TRBV27,TGTGCCAGCAGTTTAACGGGTCTCAGCTCCTACGAGCAGTACTTC,CASSLTGLSSYEQYF
TRBD2,TRBJ2-1,.,TRBV2,TGTGCCAGCAGTTCCGGACTAGCTGCGTACAATGAGCAGTTCTTC,CASSSGLAAYNEQFF
.,TRBJ1-2,.,TRBV5-4,TGTGCCAGCAGCTTGGCACAGGCGCTCTATGGCTACACCTTC,CASSLAQALYGYTF
.,TRBJ2-1,.,TRBV6-6,TGTGCCAGCAGCCGCGGGAAGTTCAATGAGCAGTTCTTC,CASSRGKFNEQFF
.,TRBJ1-2,once,TRBV28,TGTGCCGTCCAGAAGGGGGCTAACTATGGCTACACCTTC,CAVQKGANYGYTF
TRBD1,TRBJ2-2,.,TRBV30,TGTGCCGGTTCCGGGACAGGAAAGAACACCGGGGAGCTGTTTTTT,CAGSGTGKNTGELFF